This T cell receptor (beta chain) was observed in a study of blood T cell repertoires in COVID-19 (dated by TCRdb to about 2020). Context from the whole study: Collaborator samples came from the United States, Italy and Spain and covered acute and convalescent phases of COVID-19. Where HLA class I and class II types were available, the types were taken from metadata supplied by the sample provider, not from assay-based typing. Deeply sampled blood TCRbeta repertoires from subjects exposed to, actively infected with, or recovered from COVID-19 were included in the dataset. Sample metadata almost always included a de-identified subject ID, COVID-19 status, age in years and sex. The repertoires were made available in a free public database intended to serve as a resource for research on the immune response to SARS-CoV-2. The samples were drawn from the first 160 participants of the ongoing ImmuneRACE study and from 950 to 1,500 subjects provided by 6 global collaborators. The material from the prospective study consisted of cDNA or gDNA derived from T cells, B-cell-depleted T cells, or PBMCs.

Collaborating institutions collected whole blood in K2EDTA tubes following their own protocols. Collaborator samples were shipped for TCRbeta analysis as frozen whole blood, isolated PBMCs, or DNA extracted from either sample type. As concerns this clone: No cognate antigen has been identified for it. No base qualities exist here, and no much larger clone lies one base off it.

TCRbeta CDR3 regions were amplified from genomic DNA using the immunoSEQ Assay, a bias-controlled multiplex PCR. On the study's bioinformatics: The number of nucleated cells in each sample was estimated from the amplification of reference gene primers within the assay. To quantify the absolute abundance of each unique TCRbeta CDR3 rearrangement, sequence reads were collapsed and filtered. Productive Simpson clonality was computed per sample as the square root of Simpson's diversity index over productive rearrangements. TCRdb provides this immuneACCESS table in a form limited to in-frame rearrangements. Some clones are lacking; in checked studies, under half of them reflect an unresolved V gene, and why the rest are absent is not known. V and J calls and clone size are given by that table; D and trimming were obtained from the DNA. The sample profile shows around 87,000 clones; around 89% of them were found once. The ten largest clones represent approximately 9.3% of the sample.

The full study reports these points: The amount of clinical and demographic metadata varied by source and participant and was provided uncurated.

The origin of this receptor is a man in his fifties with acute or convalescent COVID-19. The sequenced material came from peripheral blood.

The DNA sequence is as follows: TGTGCCAGCAGCCGCGAGGGGGGGCGCTCCTACAATGAGCAGTTCTTC. This yields the protein CASSREGGRSYNEQFF. The chain employs TRBV3-1 (or the pseudogene TRBV3-2) and TRBJ2-1; 7 matching bases give a weak D call of TRBD2. From the cysteine through the phenylalanine, the CDR3 covers 16 amino acids. Only CDR3 DNA is held: 48 bases, read in frame from base 1. As encoded in the germline V gene (reference sequence), CDR1 is LGHDT while CDR2 is YNNKEL. Trimming removed 4 bases from V and 0 bases from J, leaving 13 bases between the germline ends.